This T cell receptor beta chain was captured by sequencing in a study of shared clonotypes between healthy human individuals. Study context: The study drew on a couple of women and three men aged 18 to 49 as donors.

Trimming took off 4 bases at V and 1 base at J, with 18 bases between the two ends. CDR3 length: 17 residues. CDR1 is SGHDN, CDR2 FVKESK, per germline. Profiled with immunoSEQ multiplex PCR; TCRdb holds only in-frame clones, not every one. This table holds under 2.5 million clones, 85% to 95% found once. The origin of this receptor is a man younger than 30 in good health. Some clones in this sample may be carry-over from other donors' samples. The chain is built from TRBV14 and TRBJ2-3; D not resolved. Sequenced input: naive CD4+ T cells from PBMCs. Subset specified: CD45RA+ positively selected. The CDR3 sequence: CASSPRWMSFGTDTQYF. The CDR3 nucleotides are TGTGCCAGCAGCCCAAGGTGGATGTCCTTTGGCACAGATACGCAGTATTTT.